This entry concerns a single T cell receptor beta chain. This clonotype was detected ten times or more. Its antigen is currently not known. Base qualities are not recorded, but no much larger clone differs from it by a single base. This sample is drawn from a study of tumor and adjacent non-tumor tissue in lung cancer (dated by TCRdb to the late 2010s). The study in broad terms: By cancer type, the cohort comprised eleven to twelve adenocarcinoma patients, 2 squamous cell carcinoma patients and 1 small cell lung cancer patient. Among the 15 or so patients, ages ranged from roughly 30 to 76 years, some ten were men and 5 were women, and disease was TNM stage I to III. Sequencing produced about 130,000,000 productive TCRbeta reads in total, an average of approximately 4 million reads per sample. The study compared bulk TCRbeta repertoires from lung tumor tissue and matched distant non-tumor lung tissue of some 15 lung cancer patients. Around 30 paired specimens, one tumor and one normal lung sample per patient, were profiled by TCRbeta CDR3 sequencing.

Bulk unsorted tissue served as the source for RNA extraction, and RNA quality was assessed using a NanoDrop ND-1000 and an Agilent 2100. The normal lung samples consisted of distant non-tumor tissue collected more than 3 cm from the tumor edge. The donors were newly diagnosed lung cancer patients admitted for thoracic surgery in China from August to November 2014 who had not received prior chemotherapy. Patients with previous radiotherapy or chemotherapy, or with another concurrent cancer, were excluded from the study. Surgical tissue pieces of about 1-2.3 cm3 were preserved in RNAlater solution and stored at -80 °C until use. Overall results and qualifications from the work: TCR diversity (inverse Simpson) was significantly higher in tumor than in normal lung tissue (roughly 430 vs 170, P = 0.0075, Mann-Whitney U test). TCR diversity was significantly higher in younger patients, and higher tumor TCR diversity was associated with shorter overall and disease-free survival. Neither the sequencing platform nor unique molecular identifiers are named or mentioned anywhere in the methods. A significantly larger cumulative share of the repertoire was made up by the top 100 clones in normal lung than in tumor tissue. Because peripheral blood was not sequenced, blood TCRbeta repertoires in the lung cancer patients of the study were not examined. With only about 16 patients in the cohort, the authors noted that larger samples and more detailed clinical data are needed.

Libraries were built with multiplex PCR. Sequencing used an Illumina HiSeq 2500. TCRbeta libraries were built by three rounds of nested PCR using primers (Table S4), following protocols modified from ARM-PCR. Before sequencing, PCR products in the 200-500 bp range were cut out of the gel and cleaned up using the QIAquick gel extraction kit. Per the source publication's procedure: Reads were cleaned with Trimmomatic, merged with FLASH into complete CDR3 sequences, and assigned to V(D)J germline segments with MiTCR. Clonal diversity was computed as the inverse Simpson's index with VDJtools. In-frame sequences without a premature stop codon were defined as productive reads. TCRdb redid the processing of the public reads, applying fastp at Q25 and MiXCR, and retained in-frame beta chains. Every entry covers one CDR3 protein and lists the most common genes and DNA from its rows. The V and J calls follow TCRdb's processing rather than the paper's. The sample has more than 85,000 distinct CDR3 sequences on record, 60% to 80% of them singletons. The ten top clones hold 15% to 20% of the sample.

The clonotype was recovered from a man aged 60-69 years with non-small cell lung cancer. Sequencing was performed on distant non-tumor lung tissue.

The DNA sequence is as follows: TGTGCCAGCAGTTTAGGGTTAATCTCTGGGGCCAACGTCCTGACTTTC. Protein translation: CASSLGLISGANVLTF. Recombination linked TRBV28 to TRBJ2-6; the D gene is not confidently resolved. V loses 2 bases, J loses 0 bases, and the germline ends lie 8 bases apart. Spanning cysteine to phenylalanine, the CDR3 consists of 16 amino acids. Solely the CDR3 DNA is kept, with 48 bases framed from the first base. The germline V gene provides CDR1 MDHEN and CDR2 SYDVKM.